This T cell receptor (beta chain) comes out of a study of response to subunit inactivated influenza vaccine. Study observations and caveats: Authors proposed each seasonal influenza vaccination draws in few new T cells.

This CDR3 spans 12 amino acids. V gave up 3 bases and J gave up 11 bases, with 13 bases separating them. TCRdb re-called the RT-PCR reads through MiXCR, storing one row per CDR3 protein. The sample has about 780,000 distinct CDR3 sequences, around a sixth seen once. This clonotype showed up just a few times. Its specificity is unknown. This specimen consisted of PBMCs from blood, obtained about 5 days after vaccination. The clonotype was recovered from a man aged 45-65 years who received an inactivated influenza vaccine. V usage is TRBV12-3 or TRBV12-4 and J usage is TRBJ1-1; D is possibly TRBD1 (5 bases). This chain's CDR3 is CASSFQGRGAFF. CDR3 coding DNA: TGTGCCAGCAGTTTCCAGGGAAGGGGCGCTTTCTTT.